This TCR beta chain was captured by sequencing in a study of CD8+ T cells in alopecia areata. Across the study: Treated patients took oral tofacitinib at 5 to 10 mg twice daily. The protocol delivered tofacitinib for 6 to 18 months, then withdrew it for 6 months.

Collected material from alopecia areata patients comprised lesional scalp punch biopsies and peripheral blood. Investigators isolated RNA and reverse transcribed it into cDNA to act as the sequencing template. Only in-frame clones appear in the TCRdb table, and some are missing; sequencing was by immunoSEQ multiplex PCR. The sample comprises around 120,000 clones, more than 30% of which are singletons, and approximately 2.8% rests with the top ten. This clone was picked up a small number of times. The sequencing input was CD4+ T cells sorted from blood. The receptor was isolated from a human donor with alopecia areata.

Written as DNA, the CDR3 is TGCGCCAGCAGCTTTCAGGGCTTAAGCTCTGGGGCCAACGTCCTGACTTTC. It codes for CASSFQGLSSGANVLTF. The V gene is TRBV5-1, the J gene TRBJ2-6, with TRBD1 as a possible D gene (5 bases). The CDR3 length is 17 residues. The germline gives CDR1 SGHRS, CDR2 YFSETQ. V was shortened by 2 bases and J by 0 bases, with 12 bases between the two germline ends. The variable domain in full, with the rest retrieved from reference TRBV5-1 and TRBJ2-6, is KAGVTQTPRYLIKTRGQQVTLSCSPISGHRSVSWYQQTPGQGLQFLFEYFSETQRNKGNFPGRFSGRQFSNSRSEMNVSTLELGDSALYLCASSFQGLSSGANVLTFGAGSRLTVL.